This passage covers 2 T cell receptor beta chains from one sample sequenced in a study of a mutant IDH1 vaccine in newly diagnosed glioma (dated by TCRdb to 2020 to 2022). The time point label here, explained by the study, means: week 35, safety follow-up. Each vaccine dose was 300 ug of a 20-mer mutant IDH1 peptide in Montanide, given subcutaneously with topical imiquimod. Library preparation used the immunoSEQ multiplex PCR assay. The immuneACCESS repertoire file appears here via TCRdb, limited to in-frame rearrangements. These files lack a portion of the clones; in checked studies, under half of the deficit traces to unresolved V genes, and the cause of the others is not known. Across this sample there are roughly 68,000 clones, with around 74% seen only once. Of the sample, over 4% falls within the top ten clones. Their specific antigens are unknown. Source: PBMCs, taken from a glioma patient whose treatment included an IDH1 peptide vaccine. These receptors originate from a man aged 50 to 60 with glioma.

This chain links TRBV7-9 with TRBJ2-2, with 7 bases matching TRBD1. Germline trimming cut 5 bases from V and 0 bases from J; bases unmatched to any gene: 6. Germline V lookup: CDR1 SEHNR, CDR2 FQNEAQ (reference sequence). The CDR3 extends over 16 amino acids. The CDR3 region has the DNA TGTGCCAGCAGCCAAGAAGGGACAGCGAACACCGGGGAGCTGTTTTTT. This gives the protein CASSQEGTANTGELFF. Based on the CDR3 plus reference TRBV7-9 and TRBJ2-2, the full variable domain is DTGVSQNPRHKITKRGQNVTFRCDPISEHNRLYWYRQTLGQGPEFLTYFQNEAQLEKSRLLSDRFSAERPKGSFSTLEIQRTEQGDSAMYLCASSQEGTANTGELFFGEGSRLTVL.

This chain links TRBV7-2 with TRBJ1-2; D not resolved. The germline V gene has CDR1 SGHTA and CDR2 FQGNSA. The CDR3 length is 16 residues. Deletions cut 5 bases from V and 1 base from J, with 17 bases between. In nucleotides, the CDR3 is TGTGCCAGCAGCCCCGTTCAAGTTCTCCTTAACTATGGCTACACCTTC. This translates into CASSPVQVLLNYGYTF. The variable domain in full, with the rest retrieved from reference TRBV7-2 and TRBJ1-2, is GAGVSQSPSNKVTEKGKDVELRCDPISGHTALYWYRQSLGQGLEFLIYFQGNSAPDKSGLPSDRFSAERTGGSVSTLTIQRTQQEDSAVYLCASSPVQVLLNYGYTFGSGTRLTVV.